There are a few counts of the clone carrying this T cell receptor (beta chain). Its antigen is not known. Treatment noted: approximately 10-day PBMC culture with coronavirus spike peptide pools or control peptides (ViraFEST assay). These data originate in a study of vaccination and CD4 T cells after COVID-19. Looking at the study overall: SARS-CoV-2, HCoV-NL63, HCoV-OC43 and HCoV-229E supplied the overlapping spike peptides used to stimulate cells.

The CDR3 is 16 residues long. CDR1 is SGHDN, CDR2 FVKESK, per germline. J lost 7 bases, V lost 4 bases, and 13 bases had no gene match. Cultured CD4+ T cell DNA underwent sequencing with the Oncomine TCR Beta short-read assay. MiXCR, applied by TCRdb to the PCR reads, yields one record per CDR3 protein. The table has under 5,000 distinct CDR3 sequences, 21% seen once. This TCR was sampled from a human donor who had recovered from COVID-19. The sequenced sample consisted of CD4+ T cells from blood, cultured in vitro. V is TRBV14 and J is TRBJ2-1, with 7 bases fitting TRBD2. For the CDR3, the DNA is TGTGCCAGCAGCCCGCCTGGGCCTAGCGGTGGTAATGAGCAGTTCTTC. It specifies CASSPPGPSGGNEQFF.